This T cell receptor beta chain is from a study of brain metastases from non-small cell lung cancer. This clone was found a few times. Its antigen remains unidentified. Study outcomes and limitations: T-cell infiltration was lower in brain metastases than primaries (P < 0.001).

Germline lookup yields CDR1 SGHRS and CDR2 YFSETQ. The CDR3 length is 14 residues. The ends were cut back, 0 bases at V and 2 bases at J, with 7 bases in the middle. The data were produced by immunoSEQ multiplex PCR, yet TCRdb's version contains in-frame clones alone and is incomplete. The table lists approximately 5,100 clones, roughly 85% of them singletons. This sequence joins TRBV5-1 and TRBJ2-3; D gene unclear. The TCR comes from a donor at least 40 years old with non-small cell lung cancer. The sample taken for sequencing was primary lung tumor tissue. The CDR3 loop is CASSLAEYTDTQYF. As DNA, the CDR3 is TGCGCCAGCAGCTTGGCCGAGTACACAGATACGCAGTATTTT.